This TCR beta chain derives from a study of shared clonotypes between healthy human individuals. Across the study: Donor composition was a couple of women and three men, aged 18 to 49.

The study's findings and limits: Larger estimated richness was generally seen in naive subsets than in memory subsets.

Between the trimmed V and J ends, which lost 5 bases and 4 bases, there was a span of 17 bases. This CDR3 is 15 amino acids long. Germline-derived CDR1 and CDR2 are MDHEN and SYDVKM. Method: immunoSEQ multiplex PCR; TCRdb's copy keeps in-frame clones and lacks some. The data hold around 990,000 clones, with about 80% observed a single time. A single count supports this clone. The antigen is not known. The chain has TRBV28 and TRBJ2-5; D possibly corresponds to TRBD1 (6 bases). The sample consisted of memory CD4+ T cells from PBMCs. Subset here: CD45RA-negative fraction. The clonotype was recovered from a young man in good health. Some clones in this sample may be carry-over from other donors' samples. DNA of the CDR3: TGTGCCAGCAGTCCTCCGGTGAGAGGGGGAGAGACCCAGTACTTC. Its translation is CASSPPVRGGETQYF.